This TCR beta chain emerged from a study of cytomegalovirus exposure and HLA in healthy donors. The ends were cut back, 5 bases at V and 7 bases at J, with 11 bases in the middle. Germline CDR1 reads SEHNR; CDR2 reads FQNEAQ (reference sequence). This CDR3 has 13 amino acids. A multiplex PCR was run with 60 Vbeta primers and 13 Jbeta primers. Using immunoSEQ multiplex PCR, the repertoire was profiled, and TCRdb retains in-frame clones only, with some absent. The sample consists of under 200,000 clones, 70% to 85% of them appearing once. The chain has TRBV7-9 and TRBJ2-2; D is perhaps TRBD1 (6 bases). What was sequenced was PBMCs. This TCR was sampled from a woman in her 40s in good health and CMV-seronegative. The CDR3 is CASSTGQHGELFF. The CDR3 coding sequence is TGTGCCAGCAGCACCGGACAGCACGGGGAGCTGTTTTTT.